This TCR beta chain was sequenced for a study of identical twins. TCRdb re-called the 5' RACE reads through MiXCR, storing one row per CDR3 protein. The profile covers under 1 million distinct CDR3 sequences, with 9% to 15% appearing a single time and around 1.6% taken by the ten largest. V lost 8 bases to trimming and J lost 1 base, with 12 bases between them. This CDR3 has 14 amino acids. From germline, CDR1 is KGHDR and CDR2 SFDVKD. Study-level results: Where beta out-of-frame sequences were concerned, excess twin sharing was weaker. Potential partial confounding of zero-insertion analyses by invariant MAIT and iNKT cells was noted.

Healthy Caucasian donors formed the entire cohort. This clonotype appeared a few times. Its target is unknown. This sample was also put to use in a study of yellow fever vaccine responses in identical twins.

The TCR comes from a woman between 18 and 30 years old in good health. V gene TRBV24-1 combines with J gene TRBJ2-3; TRBD2 is a possible D gene (6 bases). Sample: PBMCs. CDR3 sequence: CATMGGAGTDTQYF. CDR3 in DNA: TGTGCCACCATGGGCGGGGCTGGCACAGATACGCAGTATTTT.